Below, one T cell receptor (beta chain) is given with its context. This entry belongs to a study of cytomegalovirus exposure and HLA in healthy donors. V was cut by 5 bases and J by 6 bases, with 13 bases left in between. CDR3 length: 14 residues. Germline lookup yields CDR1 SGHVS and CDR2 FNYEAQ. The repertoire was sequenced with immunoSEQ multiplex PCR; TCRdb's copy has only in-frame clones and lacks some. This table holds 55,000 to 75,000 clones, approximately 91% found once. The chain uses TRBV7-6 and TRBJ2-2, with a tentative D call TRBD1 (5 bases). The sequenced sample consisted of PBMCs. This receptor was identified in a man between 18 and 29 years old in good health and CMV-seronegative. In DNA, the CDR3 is TGTGCCAGCAGCCCAGGGTTGGTAGCCGGGGAGCTGTTTTTT. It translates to CASSPGLVAGELFF. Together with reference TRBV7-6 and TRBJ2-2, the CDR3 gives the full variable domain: GAGVSQSPRYKVTKRGQDVALRCDPISGHVSLYWYRQALGQGPEFLTYFNYEAQQDKSGLPNDRFSAERPEGSISTLTIQRTEQRDSAMYRCASSPGLVAGELFFGEGSRLTVL.